The present T cell receptor (beta chain) was sequenced within a study of blood T cell repertoires in COVID-19 (TCRdb year 2020). About the study as a whole: Collaborator samples came from the United States, Italy and Spain and covered acute and convalescent phases of COVID-19. The prospective study material was composed of cDNA or gDNA derived from T cells, B-cell-depleted T cells, or PBMCs. The dataset comprised deeply sampled blood TCRbeta repertoires from subjects exposed to, actively infected with, or recovered from COVID-19. The repertoires were released in a freely available public database intended as a resource for research on the immune response to SARS-CoV-2. The samples were drawn from the first 160 participants of the ongoing ImmuneRACE study and from 950 to 1,500 subjects provided by 6 global collaborators. A de-identified subject ID, COVID-19 status, age in years and sex were almost always included in the sample metadata. Where available, HLA class I and class II types were taken from metadata supplied by the sample provider and were not determined by assay-based typing.

Collaborating institutions collected whole blood in K2EDTA tubes following their own protocols. Collaborator samples were shipped for TCRbeta analysis as frozen whole blood, isolated PBMCs, or DNA extracted from either sample type. TCRbeta CDR3 regions were amplified from genomic DNA using the immunoSEQ Assay, a bias-controlled multiplex PCR. Regarding the original processing steps: Nucleated cell counts per sample were estimated from amplification of reference gene primers within the assay. To quantify the absolute abundance of each unique TCRbeta CDR3 rearrangement, sequence reads were collapsed and filtered. Productive Simpson clonality was computed per sample as the square root of Simpson's diversity index over productive rearrangements. TCRdb's version of the immuneACCESS table is confined to in-frame rearrangements and falls short of the full clone set. An unresolved V gene accounts for under half of the shortfall where checked; the remainder is of unknown origin. V and J calls and clone size are copied from that table; D and trimming were computed from the DNA. For this sample the table gives 52,000 or so clones, of which roughly nine tenths were detected only once. Roughly 8.3% of the sample lies in the top ten.

This clone showed up just once. Its antigen is not yet known. Qualities for individual bases were not recorded, and no much larger clone is one base off. Counted from cysteine to phenylalanine, this CDR3 has 14 amino acids. Left in the record is the CDR3 DNA by itself, 42 bases read in frame from the first base. Trimming takes 6 bases from V and 7 bases from J, and the germline ends sit 13 bases apart. CDR1 and CDR2 are drawn from the germline V gene: SNHLY, FYNNEI. Study-wide conclusions, independent of this receptor: Clinical and demographic metadata were provided uncurated, with the amount varying by source and participant.

Source material: peripheral blood. The receptor was isolated from a woman aged 70 to 79 with active COVID-19. Rearrangement joined TRBV2 to TRBJ1-6; the D gene is perhaps TRBD1, from 6 matching bases. The nucleotide sequence reads TGTGCCAGCAGGGTACGGGGGGCAAATTCACCCCTCCACTTT. It is translated as CASRVRGANSPLHF.